This passage covers 11 T cell receptor beta chains from one sample sequenced in a study of cytomegalovirus exposure and HLA in healthy donors. Primers: 60 Vbeta forward and 13 Jbeta reverse. Assay: immunoSEQ multiplex PCR; the TCRdb copy retains only in-frame clones and omits some. The sample lists about 130,000 clones; roughly 85% were seen once. The source material was PBMCs. Every receptor here comes from a man aged 35 to 55 in good health and CMV-seronegative.

The chain joins TRBV2 to TRBJ2-5; D remains unclear. CDR1 is SNHLY, CDR2 FYNNEI, per germline. The length of the CDR3 is 14 residues. The V end lost 4 bases, the J end lost 1 base, and 10 bases lay between the germline ends. The DNA of the CDR3 is TGTGCCAGCAGTGGCCCGGGTCCCCAAGAGACCCAGTACTTC. It specifies CASSGPGPQETQYF.

The genes are TRBV27 and TRBJ2-1, with 9 positions matching TRBD2. CDR1 is MNHEY, CDR2 SMNVEV, per germline (reference sequence). V dropped 3 bases and J dropped 3; count of bases not matched to a gene: 9. This CDR3 has 17 amino acids. The CDR3 sequence is CASSFSSGRSIYNEQFF. CDR3 sequence (DNA): TGTGCCAGCAGTTTTTCCAGCGGGAGGTCTATCTACAATGAGCAGTTCTTC.

The J gene is TRBJ1-4, the V gene TRBV19; 7 bases are a match to TRBD1. There are 14 residues in the CDR3. Looked up from germline, CDR1 is LNHDA and CDR2 is SQIVND (reference sequence). Germline trimming cut 7 bases from V and 8 bases from J; bases unmatched to any gene: 10. DNA for the CDR3: TGTGCCAGTACCCGACAGGGAATTGGAGAAAAACTGTTTTTT. It codes for CASTRQGIGEKLFF.

The rearrangement links TRBV7-9 to TRBJ2-7, with 7 positions matching TRBD1. V lost 5 bases, J lost 6 bases, and 13 bases stayed unmatched. Germline assignment: CDR1 SEHNR and CDR2 FQNEAQ (reference sequence). The length of the CDR3 is 15 residues. CDR3 sequence: CASSPWDSETSEQYF. In nucleotides, the CDR3 is TGTGCCAGCAGCCCATGGGACAGCGAAACGTCCGAGCAGTACTTC.

The V and J genes are TRBV7-9 and TRBJ1-1; D is unresolved. The CDR3 is 15 residues long. The V and J ends lost 5 bases and 1 base respectively, with 14 bases between them. Germline-derived CDR1 and CDR2 are SEHNR and FQNEAQ (reference sequence). CDR3 DNA sequence: TGTGCCAGCAGCGCCCTATCGAGAGGGAACACTGAAGCTTTCTTT. Translating it yields CASSALSRGNTEAFF.

V is TRBV23-1 and J is TRBJ1-4, with D possibly matching TRBD1 (5 bases). TRBV23-1 is treated as an ORF (open reading frame) with a function not yet certain. Between the trimmed V and J ends, which lost 2 bases and 6 bases, there was a span of 10 bases. The CDR3 covers 14 residues. The CDR3: CASSQQGRDEKLFF. In nucleotides, the CDR3 is TGCGCCAGCAGTCAACAGGGCCGGGATGAAAAACTGTTTTTT.

This chain connects TRBV5-5 to TRBJ2-7, with TRBD1 matching 8 bases. The J segment lost 2 bases and the V segment lost 3 bases, leaving 10 bases of the junction unmatched. CDR1 and CDR2 from the germline V gene are SGHKS and YYEKEE (reference sequence). The CDR3 is made up of 16 amino acids. CDR3 loop: CASSYRSGGAAYEQYF. In DNA, the CDR3 is TGTGCCAGCAGCTACCGGTCAGGGGGCGCCGCCTACGAGCAGTACTTC. Drawing the rest from reference TRBV5-5 and TRBJ2-7, the complete variable domain is DAGVTQSPTHLIKTRGQQVTLRCSPISGHKSVSWYQQVLGQGPQFIFQYYEKEERGRGNFPDRFSARQFPNYSSELNVNALLLGDSALYLCASSYRSGGAAYEQYFGPGTRLTVT.

The chain recombines TRBV28 with TRBJ1-6; TRBD1 agrees at 7 bases. Germline CDR1 MDHEN, CDR2 SYDVKM. The trim removed 2 bases at V and 13 bases at J, leaving 2 bases unmatched. The CDR3 has 12 residues. The CDR3 coding sequence is TGTGCCAGCAGTTTAGGCAGGGGGCCCCTCCACTTT. Translated, it gives CASSLGRGPLHF. Filled out from reference TRBV28 and TRBJ1-6, the complete variable domain reads DVKVTQSSRYLVKRTGEKVFLECVQDMDHENMFWYRQDPGLGLRLIYFSYDVKMKEKGDIPEGYSVSREKKERFSLILESASTNQTSMYLCASSLGRGPLHFGNGTRLTVT.

The chain uses TRBV19 and TRBJ1-1; D is uncertain. This CDR3 region has 15 residues. V dropped 1 base and J dropped 1 base, with 10 bases sitting between them. CDR1 is LNHDA, CDR2 SQIVND, per germline (reference sequence). The CDR3 loop is CASSIAGRANTEAFF. The CDR3 bases are TGTGCCAGTAGTATAGCAGGCAGAGCGAACACTGAAGCTTTCTTT.

The chain is built from TRBV5-6 and TRBJ2-3; D ambiguous. This CDR3 has 13 amino acids. Germline assignment: CDR1 SGHDT and CDR2 YYEEEE. Trimming stripped 4 bases from V and 0 bases from J, with 6 bases between. The CDR3 here is CASSPSSTDTQYF. The CDR3 nucleotides are TGTGCCAGCAGCCCCTCTAGCACAGATACGCAGTATTTT.

This clone was detected only a few times. The chain couples TRBV9 to TRBJ2-3; perhaps TRBD2 as D (5 bases). The CDR3 contains 13 residues. Germline assignment: CDR1 SGDLS and CDR2 YYNGEE. V was pared by 0 bases and J by 6 bases, with 8 bases between. The CDR3: CASSVGLADTQYF. The DNA of the CDR3 is TGTGCCAGCAGCGTAGGGTTAGCGGATACGCAGTATTTT.